The clone carrying this T cell receptor (beta chain) was detected many times. The antigen remains undetermined. Trimming left V 10 bases short and J 3 bases short, with 9 bases between. This CDR3 spans 11 amino acids. Germline assignment: CDR1 MDHEN and CDR2 SYDVKM. The TCR beta cDNA libraries carried unique molecular identifiers. Yield was 500,000 to 600,000 cDNA molecules from around 1 to 10 million T cells. TCRdb reprocessed the PCR reads with MiXCR, giving one entry per CDR3 protein. The sample lists approximately 250,000 distinct CDR3 sequences, around 34% occurring once. This record comes from a study of post-analysis software for immune sequencing data. Study information: Secondary progressive, relapsing-remitting and progressive-relapsing multiple sclerosis were among the included disease courses. General observations from the study: When compared against controls, multiple sclerosis patients showed significantly lower normalized Chao1 diversity. Samples from one preparation batch, clustered by F measure, grouped strongly together. Relative to controls, patients had 4 or 5 TRBV segments at higher frequency, with TRBV5-6, TRBV5-1 and TRBV20-1 among these.

The sample was blood. This sequence was found in a girl aged 10 to 17 with multiple sclerosis. The chain combines TRBV28 with TRBJ1-2; a possible D gene is TRBD1 (5 bases). DNA for the CDR3: TGTGCCATCCGGGGGGACTATGGCTACACCTTC. Translating it yields CAIRGDYGYTF.